Below, 26 T cell receptor beta chains from the same sample are listed, as sequenced in a study of blood T cell repertoires in COVID-19. Data came from immunoSEQ multiplex PCR; TCRdb stores just in-frame clones and leaves some out. The profile shows over 150,000 clones, 94% of them singletons. Sequences were obtained from peripheral blood. The receptors stem from a man aged 25-45 years with COVID-19, enrolled during active disease.

The genes are TRBV12-3 or TRBV12-4 and TRBJ1-3; D not resolved. The CDR3 has 13 amino acids. Trimming stripped 10 bases from V and 0 bases from J, with 10 bases between. The CDR3, as DNA: TGTGCCACCAAACAAAACTCTGGAAACACCATATATTTT. This gives the protein CATKQNSGNTIYF.

The rearrangement joins TRBV6-5 to TRBJ1-2; 7 bases fit TRBD1. Per germline, CDR1 MNHEY and CDR2 SVGAGI. The V and J ends lost 10 bases and 6 bases, in that order; junction bases with no gene match: 11. This CDR3 contains 13 residues. CDR3 protein: CAMRDSKVDGYTF. The CDR3 bases are TGTGCCATGCGGGACAGCAAGGTGGATGGCTACACCTTC.

The chain couples TRBV29-1 to TRBJ1-1, with 7 positions matching TRBD1. Germline V gene data show CDR1 as SQVTM and CDR2 as ANQGSEA. Trimming removed 3 bases from V and 6 bases from J; junction bases left unmatched: 10. The CDR3 has 14 residues. Here the CDR3 reads CSVESSRDSPEAFF. The DNA for the CDR3 is TGCAGCGTTGAGAGCAGCCGGGACAGTCCTGAAGCTTTCTTT.

This chain uses TRBV7-2 with TRBJ1-2; D possibly corresponds to TRBD1 (5 bases). The germline CDR1 and CDR2 sequences are SGHTA and FQGNSA. The CDR3 extends over 17 amino acids. Trimming stripped 4 bases from V and 3 bases from J, with 21 bases between. CDR3 DNA sequence: TGTGCCAGCAGCTACACCGGAGGGGTGGAGATGTACTATGGCTACACCTTC. Translating it yields CASSYTGGVEMYYGYTF.

This chain uses TRBV4-2 with TRBJ2-5; no firm D call. From germline, CDR1 is LGHNA and CDR2 YNFKEQ. The CDR3 length is 14 residues. V was clipped by 0 bases and J by 2 bases, with 7 bases between them. The CDR3 loop is CASSQDLKQETQYF. CDR3 in DNA: TGTGCCAGCAGCCAAGACTTAAAACAAGAGACCCAGTACTTC.

V gene TRBV19 combines with J gene TRBJ1-4; D unresolved. This CDR3 has 14 amino acids. In germline, CDR1 is LNHDA, CDR2 SQIVND (reference sequence). V lost 3 bases, J lost 2 bases, and 7 bases lay in between. DNA for the CDR3: TGTGCCAGTAGTATTATGCGTACTAATGAAAAACTGTTTTTT. Translated: CASSIMRTNEKLFF.

The rearrangement uses TRBV7-9 and TRBJ1-5; perhaps TRBD1 as D (6 bases). Trimming left V 4 bases short and J 0 bases short, with 16 bases between. Germline lookup yields CDR1 SEHNR and CDR2 FQNEAQ (reference sequence). This CDR3 is 17 amino acids long. The CDR3: CASSSSDRLYSNQPQHF. DNA for the CDR3: TGTGCCAGCAGCTCCTCCGACAGGCTGTATAGCAATCAGCCCCAGCATTTT.

This sequence joins TRBV5-6 and TRBJ2-7, with 11 bases lining up with TRBD2. V gave up 4 bases and J gave up 2 bases; unmatched junction bases: 5. Looked up from germline, CDR1 is SGHDT and CDR2 is YYEEEE. This CDR3 comprises 15 residues. The CDR3 loop is CASSETSGATYEQYF. The CDR3 nucleotides are TGTGCCAGCAGCGAGACTAGCGGGGCAACCTACGAGCAGTACTTC.

The J gene is TRBJ2-7, the V gene TRBV11-2; 12 positions agree with TRBD1. The CDR3 has 14 amino acids. Germline values: CDR1 SGHAT, CDR2 FQNNGV. The V gene end was trimmed by 5 bases and the J gene end by 5 bases; junction bases not matched to a gene: 4. The CDR3 loop is CASSQGTGGDEQYF. DNA of the CDR3: TGTGCCAGCAGCCAAGGGACAGGGGGCGACGAGCAGTACTTC. Full variable domain (missing parts from reference TRBV11-2 and TRBJ2-7): EAGVAQSPRYKIIEKRQSVAFWCNPISGHATLYWYQQILGQGPKLLIQFQNNGVVDDSQLPKDRFSAERLKGVDSTLKIQPAKLEDSAVYLCASSQGTGGDEQYFGPGTRLTVT.

The chain carries TRBV7-9 and TRBJ2-1; 8 positions agree with TRBD1. CDR1 is SEHNR, CDR2 FQNEAQ, per germline (reference sequence). Trimming at V came to 5 bases and at J to 5 bases, leaving 8 bases not matched to a gene. There are 15 residues in the CDR3. CDR3 nucleotide sequence: TGTGCCAGCAGCCTCCGACAGGGGAAAAACAATGAGCAGTTCTTC. Encoded protein: CASSLRQGKNNEQFF.

The rearrangement links TRBV9 to TRBJ1-1, with D perhaps TRBD1 (5 bases). V was pared by 3 bases and J by 5 bases, with 17 bases between. This CDR3 has 15 residues. Germline V gene lookup returns CDR1 SGDLS and CDR2 YYNGEE. Here the CDR3 reads CASSAPGSRGTEAFF. CDR3 bases: TGTGCCAGCAGCGCACCAGGGTCCCGGGGGACTGAAGCTTTCTTT.

CDR3 loop: CASSWTQGNGYTF. CDR3 DNA sequence: TGTGCCAGTAGCTGGACCCAGGGAAATGGCTACACCTTC. The rearrangement links TRBV19 to TRBJ1-2, with D maybe TRBD1 (5 bases). The CDR3 covers 13 residues. V lost 6 bases and J lost 6, with 14 bases in between. From germline, CDR1 is LNHDA and CDR2 SQIVND (reference sequence).

The chain carries TRBV30 and TRBJ2-3; 14 nucleotides agree with TRBD2. The CDR3 sequence is 19 residues long. Looked up from germline, CDR1 is GTSNPN and CDR2 is SVGIG (reference sequence). V shed 2 bases and J 0 bases; nucleotides not matched to a gene: 10. The CDR3 sequence is CAWSPPGLAGVTSTDTQYF. CDR3 coding DNA: TGTGCCTGGAGTCCGCCGGGACTAGCGGGGGTTACTAGCACAGATACGCAGTATTTT.

The chain is built from TRBV7-3 and TRBJ2-5; D might be TRBD2 (6 bases). With 1 base removed from V and 5 bases from J, the gap between germline ends came to 14 bases. The CDR3 length is 15 residues. Germline V gene sequence: CDR1 SGHTA, CDR2 FQGTGA. CDR3 in amino acids: CASSLNAAEGETQYF. The DNA for the CDR3 is TGTGCCAGCAGCTTAAATGCAGCGGAGGGTGAGACCCAGTACTTC.

V usage is TRBV6-5 and J usage is TRBJ2-5; 7 bases agree with TRBD1. CDR1 is MNHEY, CDR2 SVGAGI, per germline. There are 14 residues in the CDR3. J gave up 5 bases and V 7 bases, and 10 bases lay outside the gene matches. The CDR3 coding sequence is TGTGCCAGCACCATAGGGGGCCTGGGGGAGACCCAGTACTTC. Translation: CASTIGGLGETQYF.

The chain joins TRBV7-9 to TRBJ2-7; TRBD1 matches at 7 bases. The CDR3 loop spans 15 amino acids. Looked up from germline, CDR1 is SEHNR and CDR2 is FQNEAQ (reference sequence). V lost 4 bases to trimming and J lost 0 bases; unmatched junction nucleotides: 6. DNA for the CDR3: TGTGCCAGCAGCTCCCGGGACAGTTTCTCCTACGAGCAGTACTTC. Its translation is CASSSRDSFSYEQYF.

The gene calls are TRBV9 and TRBJ1-5, with D perhaps TRBD1 (5 bases). In germline, CDR1 is SGDLS, CDR2 YYNGEE. V was shortened by 0 bases and J by 4 bases, with 8 bases between the two germline ends. The CDR3 consists of 14 residues. The CDR3 loop reads CASSVGTNNQPQHF. CDR3 DNA sequence: TGTGCCAGCAGCGTAGGGACAAATAATCAGCCCCAGCATTTT.

The J gene is TRBJ2-1, the V gene TRBV11-1, with 8 bases that match TRBD2. CDR1 and CDR2 from the germline V gene are SGHAT and FQDESV (reference sequence). The CDR3 spans 16 residues. V was pared by 2 bases and J by 0 bases, with 3 bases of the junction left unmatched. CDR3 nucleotide sequence: TGTGCCAGCAGCTTAAAGCGGGGGCTCTCCTACAATGAGCAGTTCTTC. Translated, it gives CASSLKRGLSYNEQFF.

V usage is TRBV5-6 and J usage is TRBJ1-2; no firm D call. The V gene's germline CDR1 is SGHDT and CDR2 YYEEEE. The CDR3 runs to 16 residues. Trimming stripped 1 base from V and 4 bases from J, with 17 bases between. CDR3 DNA: TGTGCCAGCAGCTTGAGTGTGGGTGGAGGGAGCTATGGCTACACCTTC. This sequence encodes CASSLSVGGGSYGYTF.

The CDR3 loop is CASSPNPGLAGADTQYF. CDR3 DNA: TGTGCCAGCAGCCCTAATCCCGGACTAGCGGGCGCAGATACGCAGTATTTT. The V and J genes are TRBV6-2 or TRBV6-3 and TRBJ2-3; 11 bases align to TRBD2. The CDR3 is made up of 17 amino acids. V shed 6 bases, J shed 4 bases, and the junction held 12 bases outside the gene matches. Germline V lookup: CDR1 MNHEY, CDR2 SVGEGT.

The rearrangement joins TRBV19 to TRBJ2-2, with 8 nucleotides matching TRBD1. This CDR3 contains 15 residues. V dropped 4 bases and J dropped 4; count of bases not matched to a gene: 5. The V gene's germline CDR1 is LNHDA and CDR2 SQIVND (reference sequence). Here the CDR3 DNA reads TGTGCCAGTAGTAGTATACAGGGGGGCACCGGGGAGCTGTTTTTT. This encodes CASSSIQGGTGELFF.

The J gene is TRBJ2-1, the V gene TRBV27; 7 bases line up with TRBD2. The germline V gene encodes CDR1 MNHEY and CDR2 SMNVEV (reference sequence). The CDR3 covers 14 residues. The V and J ends lost 3 bases and 7 bases, in that order; junction bases with no gene match: 6. CDR3 protein: CASSFWGGENEQFF. The CDR3 coding sequence is TGTGCCAGCAGTTTTTGGGGGGGAGAGAATGAGCAGTTCTTC.

J is TRBJ2-1 and V is TRBV5-5; 7 bases match TRBD2. Germline lookup yields CDR1 SGHKS and CDR2 YYEKEE (reference sequence). This CDR3 region has 17 residues. V gave up 3 bases and J gave up 12 bases; unmatched junction bases: 21. The CDR3 bases are TGTGCCAGCAGCTCCGAACAGACTAGCCCCCCGATAGGCTGGCAGTTCTTC. This sequence encodes CASSSEQTSPPIGWQFF.

This clone came up once. The chain employs TRBV30 and TRBJ1-6; D call uncertain. Germline lookup yields CDR1 GTSNPN and CDR2 SVGIG (reference sequence). This CDR3 region has 13 residues. V was pared by 2 bases and J by 11 bases, with 13 bases between. The CDR3 nucleotides are TGTGCCTGGAGTTTGAGAGAATCTACACCCCTCCACTTT. This gives the protein CAWSLRESTPLHF.

The chain joins TRBV7-3 to TRBJ2-3; 7 bases line up with TRBD2. Germline V gives CDR1 SGHTA, CDR2 FQGTGA. Trimming cost V 0 bases and J 0 bases; bases outside gene matches: 6. This CDR3 contains 17 residues. The CDR3 protein is CASSLTVASGSTDTQYF. CDR3 bases: TGTGCCAGCAGCTTAACGGTGGCTAGCGGTAGCACAGATACGCAGTATTTT. The whole variable domain, remainder taken from reference TRBV7-3 and TRBJ2-3, is GAGVSQTPSNKVTEKGKYVELRCDPISGHTALYWYRQSLGQGPEFLIYFQGTGAADDSGLPNDRFFAVRPEGSVSTLKIQRTERGDSAVYLCASSLTVASGSTDTQYFGPGTRLTVL.

This chain uses TRBV27 with TRBJ1-1; TRBD1 matches 7 bases. The J segment lost 7 bases and the V segment lost 6 bases, leaving 5 bases of the junction unmatched. Per the germline V gene, CDR1 is MNHEY and CDR2 is SMNVEV (reference sequence). The CDR3 has 12 amino acids. Here the CDR3 DNA reads TGTGCCAGCAGCCATTCAGGGGGTGAAGCTTTCTTT. Translating it yields CASSHSGGEAFF.